Listed here are 25 T cell receptor beta chains from one sample, sequenced in a study of technical replicates of blood from several donors. Profiling relied on immunoSEQ multiplex PCR, and the TCRdb table lists in-frame clones only, not all of them. The sample yields roughly 13,000 clones, around 80% seen once. Sequenced: PBMCs. These receptors came from a human donor in good health.

The V call is TRBV5-6, the J call TRBJ2-7; D is perhaps TRBD1 (5 bases). CDR3 length equals 14 residues. The V end lost 4 bases, the J end lost 2 bases, and 13 bases lay between the germline ends. Per the germline V gene, CDR1 is SGHDT and CDR2 is YYEEEE. CDR3 protein: CASSRAPGTYEQYF. In nucleotides, the CDR3 is TGTGCCAGCAGCCGGGCTCCAGGGACCTACGAGCAGTACTTC.

A single count supports this clone. The chain links TRBV5-1 to TRBJ2-7; maybe TRBD2 (7 bases). The CDR3 extends over 16 amino acids. Germline V gene lookup returns CDR1 SGHRS and CDR2 YFSETQ. V was cut by 4 bases and J by 6 bases, with 23 bases left in between. The CDR3 here is CASSPGSRGAVSEQYF. As DNA, the CDR3 is TGCGCCAGCAGCCCGGGATCTCGGGGGGCTGTGTCCGAGCAGTACTTC. Supplemented by reference TRBV5-1 and TRBJ2-7, the full variable domain reads KAGVTQTPRYLIKTRGQQVTLSCSPISGHRSVSWYQQTPGQGLQFLFEYFSETQRNKGNFPGRFSGRQFSNSRSEMNVSTLELGDSALYLCASSPGSRGAVSEQYFGPGTRLTVT.

This clone was counted a few times. This chain connects TRBV29-1 to TRBJ2-7, with D perhaps matching TRBD1 (6 bases). This CDR3 contains 12 residues. Germline V gives CDR1 SQVTM, CDR2 ANQGSEA. Trimming removed 6 bases from V and 2 bases from J, with 11 bases in between. The CDR3 DNA follows: TGCAGCGTAGGGGGACAAACCTACGAGCAGTACTTC. Amino acid sequence: CSVGGQTYEQYF.

V and J are TRBV10-3 and TRBJ2-5; unclear D gene. CDR1 is ENHRY and CDR2 is SYGVKD in the germline V gene. The length of the CDR3 is 15 residues. V was cut by 7 bases and J by 3 bases, with 18 bases left in between. CDR3 in amino acids: CAITFLPMVEETQYF. The CDR3 DNA reads TGTGCCATCACCTTTCTCCCCATGGTAGAAGAGACCCAGTACTTC.

The rearrangement joins TRBV5-1 to TRBJ2-1; 9 bases fit TRBD2. Losses at the gene ends were 1 base for V and 8 bases for J; bases not matched to a gene: 4. This CDR3 comprises 14 residues. Germline CDR1 SGHRS, CDR2 YFSETQ. CDR3 sequence (DNA): TGCGCCAGCAGCTTGTTGACTAGCGGATATGAGCAGTTCTTC. It codes for CASSLLTSGYEQFF.

With respect to this clone: This same CDR3 is encoded by further DNA sequences in the sample. The DNA of the CDR3 is TGCAGTGCTAGGACAAGCAATGAGCAGTTCTTC. This translates into CSARTSNEQFF. The chain is built from TRBV20-1 and TRBJ2-1; D is unresolved. This CDR3 is 11 amino acids long. Germline assignment: CDR1 DFQATT and CDR2 SNEGSKA (reference sequence). Trimming removed 3 bases from V and 6 bases from J, with 6 bases in between.

The chain carries TRBV18 and TRBJ2-7; 9 nucleotides line up with TRBD2. The J segment lost 6 bases and the V segment lost 1 base, leaving 4 bases of the junction unmatched. The CDR3 has 14 residues. CDR1 and CDR2 (germline): KGHSH, LQKENI. The CDR3 DNA is TGTGCCAGCTCACCACTAGCGGGAGTAGCCGAGCAGTACTTC. This gives the protein CASSPLAGVAEQYF.

The rearrangement joins TRBV5-1 to TRBJ2-1, with TRBD1 matching over 7 bases. V was pared by 5 bases and J by 2 bases, with 7 bases of the junction left unmatched. CDR3 length: 15 residues. Germline V gene data show CDR1 as SGHRS and CDR2 as YFSETQ. The CDR3 is CASSYRDRPYNEQFF. CDR3 coding DNA: TGCGCCAGCAGTTATCGGGACAGACCCTACAATGAGCAGTTCTTC. The whole variable domain, remainder taken from reference TRBV5-1 and TRBJ2-1, is KAGVTQTPRYLIKTRGQQVTLSCSPISGHRSVSWYQQTPGQGLQFLFEYFSETQRNKGNFPGRFSGRQFSNSRSEMNVSTLELGDSALYLCASSYRDRPYNEQFFGPGTRLTVL.

CDR3 sequence reads: CASSQGQGAGETQYF. As DNA, the CDR3 is TGTGCCAGCAGCCAAGGACAGGGGGCAGGGGAGACCCAGTACTTC. The rearrangement joins TRBV7-9 to TRBJ2-5, with 11 bases matching TRBD1. Germline V gene data show CDR1 as SEHNR and CDR2 as FQNEAQ (reference sequence). The CDR3 is 15 amino acids. The J segment lost 5 bases and the V segment lost 5 bases, leaving 7 bases of the junction unmatched.

This clone was detected a few times. The chain uses TRBV2 and TRBJ2-3; D not resolved. V lost 3 bases and J 2 bases, leaving 9 bases between the germline ends. Germline V gives CDR1 SNHLY, CDR2 FYNNEI. The CDR3 sequence is 14 residues long. The CDR3, as DNA: TGTGCCAGCAGTGAGCGATTGTCCACAGATACGCAGTATTTT. Translated: CASSERLSTDTQYF.

In its sample, this clone was seen once. This chain links TRBV6-5 with TRBJ2-1; maybe TRBD2 (6 bases). The germline gives CDR1 MNHEY, CDR2 SVGAGI. The CDR3 length is 15 residues. Trimming removed 5 bases from V and 10 bases from J, with 21 bases in between. This chain's CDR3 is CASSLIVGYGGEQFF. The CDR3 DNA follows: TGTGCCAGCAGTCTAATCGTAGGTTACGGAGGGGAGCAGTTCTTC.

The V and J genes are TRBV6-5 and TRBJ2-1, with TRBD1 as a possible D gene (6 bases). Trimming shortened V by 6 bases and J by 8 bases, and 14 bases separated the two germline ends. CDR3 length: 13 amino acids. Germline loops: CDR1 MNHEY, CDR2 SVGAGI. The CDR3 DNA is TGTGCCAGCAGGGAACAGGGCCGAGATGAGCAGTTCTTC. Its protein product is CASREQGRDEQFF.

This clone was found a few times. The chain combines TRBV29-1 with TRBJ2-7; D is perhaps TRBD2 (5 bases). CDR1 SQVTM and CDR2 ANQGSEA come from the germline V gene. Between the trimmed V and J ends, which lost 7 bases and 4 bases, there was a span of 11 bases. The CDR3 sequence is 11 residues long. The CDR3 sequence is CSASRAYEQYF. CDR3 DNA: TGCAGCGCCTCGAGGGCGTACGAGCAGTACTTC.

This clone appeared a few times. This chain connects TRBV10-3 to TRBJ1-1; the D is unclear. The V end was cut by 7 bases, the J end by 0 bases, with 18 bases between. CDR1 is ENHRY and CDR2 is SYGVKD in the germline V gene. This CDR3 has 16 amino acids. This CDR3 reads CAIMEALSDVNTEAFF. CDR3 nucleotide sequence: TGTGCCATCATGGAGGCCCTTTCGGACGTGAACACTGAAGCTTTCTTT.

The rearrangement joins TRBV28 to TRBJ2-3; 9 positions match TRBD2. The CDR3 has 18 amino acids. CDR1 is MDHEN and CDR2 is SYDVKM in the germline V gene. Losses at the gene ends were 7 bases for V and 3 bases for J; bases not matched to a gene: 17. The CDR3 nucleotides read TGTGCCAGCACCCCGCAAGAGGCAGCTAGCGGGATAACAGATACGCAGTATTTT. It is translated as CASTPQEAASGITDTQYF.

The chain links TRBV30 to TRBJ2-7, with 10 bases fitting TRBD1. The CDR3 is made up of 14 amino acids. Germline lookup yields CDR1 GTSNPN and CDR2 SVGIG (reference sequence). Germline trimming cut 4 bases from V and 1 base from J; bases unmatched to any gene: 4. CDR3: CAWIRQGASYEQYF. The CDR3 region has the DNA TGTGCCTGGATTCGACAGGGGGCTTCCTACGAGCAGTACTTC. Full variable domain (missing parts from reference TRBV30 and TRBJ2-7): SQTIHQWPATLVQPVGSPLSLECTVEGTSNPNLYWYRQAAGRGLQLLFYSVGIGQISSEVPQNLSASRPQDRQFILSSKKLLLSDSGFYLCAWIRQGASYEQYFGPGTRLTVT.

The chain is built from TRBV2 and TRBJ1-5; D gene ambiguous. Per the germline V gene, CDR1 is SNHLY and CDR2 is FYNNEI. CDR3 length: 15 residues. V dropped 4 bases and J dropped 0 bases, with 10 bases sitting between them. CDR3 loop: CASSVENYSNQPQHF. As DNA, the CDR3 is TGTGCCAGCAGTGTGGAGAATTATAGCAATCAGCCCCAGCATTTT. The whole variable domain, remainder taken from reference TRBV2 and TRBJ1-5, is EPEVTQTPSHQVTQMGQEVILRCVPISNHLYFYWYRQILGQKVEFLVSFYNNEISEKSEIFDDQFSVERPDGSNFTLKIRSTKLEDSAMYFCASSVENYSNQPQHFGDGTRLSIL.

The J gene is TRBJ1-5, the V gene TRBV6-4; tentative D call: TRBD1 (5 bases). There are 14 residues in the CDR3. CDR1 is MRHNA and CDR2 is SNTAGT in the germline V gene. Trimming cost V 3 bases and J 5 bases, with 11 bases left between them. The CDR3 here is CASSEGVGDQPQHF. CDR3 DNA sequence: TGTGCCAGCAGTGAAGGGGTTGGTGATCAGCCCCAGCATTTT.

V and J are TRBV7-2 and TRBJ2-1; 9 nucleotides line up with TRBD2. This CDR3 has 16 amino acids. Germline-derived CDR1 and CDR2 are SGHTA and FQGNSA. With 1 base clipped from V and 7 bases from J, the junction kept 8 bases outside the gene matches. CDR3 DNA: TGTGCCAGCAGCTTAGTGGGGGGGCTAGCGGGGAATGAGCAGTTCTTC. Amino acids: CASSLVGGLAGNEQFF.

The rearrangement joins TRBV27 to TRBJ2-7, with D maybe TRBD1 (5 bases). Between the trimmed V and J ends, which lost 6 bases and 4 bases, there was a span of 10 bases. The CDR3 runs 12 residues. Germline loops: CDR1 MNHEY, CDR2 SMNVEV (reference sequence). CDR3 sequence (DNA): TGTGCCAGCAGACAGGACAATTACGAGCAGTACTTC. Translation gives CASRQDNYEQYF.

The J gene is TRBJ2-3, the V gene TRBV6-1; 10 bases agree with TRBD2. Looked up from germline, CDR1 is MNHNS and CDR2 is SASEGT. Trimming took 2 bases from V and 1 from J; bases not matched to a gene: 3. There are 16 residues in the CDR3. The CDR3 coding sequence is TGTGCCAGCAGTGAATCGAGCGGGGGGGGCACAGATACGCAGTATTTT. Protein product: CASSESSGGGTDTQYF.

This clone was picked up one time. The chain carries TRBV25-1 and TRBJ2-6; a possible D gene is TRBD2 (6 bases). This CDR3 has 16 residues. Trimming cost V 5 bases and J 7 bases, with 18 bases left between them. CDR1 and CDR2 from the germline V gene are MGHDK and SYGVNS. The CDR3 DNA reads TGTGCCAGCAGTCGGCGGGACCCCAAAAGAGCCAACGTCCTGACTTTC. The encoded protein is CASSRRDPKRANVLTF.

The chain combines TRBV23-1 with TRBJ2-1; 13 bases map to TRBD2. TRBV23-1 is flagged as an ORF with uncertain function. The CDR3 contains 14 residues. Trimming removed 8 bases from V and 5 bases from J; junction bases left unmatched: 3. The CDR3 DNA reads as TGCGCCAGCCGACTAGCGGGAGGACACAATGAGCAGTTCTTC. It is translated as CASRLAGGHNEQFF.

This clone was detected only once. The rearrangement uses TRBV30 and TRBJ2-7, with D maybe TRBD1 (5 bases). Trimming left V 3 bases short and J 0 bases short, with 12 bases between. There are 14 residues in the CDR3. CDR1 and CDR2 from the germline V gene are GTSNPN and SVGIG (reference sequence). The CDR3 protein is CAWRGRASSYEQYF. DNA of the CDR3: TGTGCCTGGAGAGGCAGGGCCTCCTCCTACGAGCAGTACTTC.

The genes are TRBV6-5 and TRBJ2-1, with 9 bases aligning to TRBD2. The CDR3 has 13 amino acids. Germline lookup yields CDR1 MNHEY and CDR2 SVGAGI. V shed 6 bases, J shed 10 bases, and the junction held 7 bases outside the gene matches. The CDR3 nucleotides are TGTGCCAGCAGGATATTAGCGGGAGCGGAGCAGTTCTTC. This gives the protein CASRILAGAEQFF.